A selection of T cell receptor beta chains follows, all from one sample in a study of cytotoxic CD8 clonotypes in ibrutinib-treated CLL. TCRdb's copy holds only in-frame clones and misses some; the assay was immunoSEQ multiplex PCR. The data contain some 200,000 clones, 70% to 75% of them singletons. The sample was PBMCs, taken after 12 months of ibrutinib treatment. All receptors come from a human donor with chronic lymphocytic leukemia. The CDR3 runs from the conserved cysteine through the conserved F or W. Fields, in order: clone size, J gene, D gene, V gene, CDR3 protein, CDR3 DNA. The D gene is left open where the match is weak. Expanded clones are given a class, and other clones once, few, many or no size at all.

clone size: once
J gene: TRBJ2-2
D gene: TRBD2
V gene: TRBV7-3
CDR3 protein: CASSSSLAPGELFF
CDR3 DNA: TGTGCCAGCAGCTCCTCACTAGCGCCCGGGGAGCTGTTTTTT

clone size: NA
J gene: TRBJ1-1
D gene: NA
V gene: TRBV27
CDR3 protein: CASSRPQGTGTEAFF
CDR3 DNA: TGTGCCAGCAGCAGACCTCAGGGAACCGGCACTGAAGCTTTCTTT

clone size: few
J gene: TRBJ2-7
D gene: NA
V gene: TRBV18
CDR3 protein: CASSPTGNEQYF
CDR3 DNA: TGTGCCAGCTCACCTACAGGGAACGAGCAGTACTTC

clone size: NA
J gene: TRBJ2-5
D gene: NA
V gene: TRBV6-5
CDR3 protein: CASSALQIQETQYF
CDR3 DNA: TGTGCCAGCAGTGCCCTCCAGATCCAAGAGACCCAGTACTTC

clone size: NA
J gene: TRBJ1-4
D gene: TRBD1
V gene: TRBV14
CDR3 protein: CASSPGGRVEKLFF
CDR3 DNA: TGTGCCAGCAGCCCAGGGGGCCGTGTTGAAAAACTGTTTTTT

clone size: NA
J gene: TRBJ1-2
D gene: NA
V gene: TRBV19
CDR3 protein: CASSGGALNYGYTF
CDR3 DNA: TGTGCCAGTAGTGGGGGGGCCCTTAACTATGGCTACACCTTC

clone size: NA
J gene: TRBJ1-1
D gene: NA
V gene: TRBV7-9
CDR3 protein: CASSFYGANTEAFF
CDR3 DNA: TGTGCCAGCAGCTTTTATGGGGCTAACACTGAAGCTTTCTTT

clone size: many
J gene: TRBJ1-4
D gene: TRBD1
V gene: TRBV5-1
CDR3 protein: CASGYRGGEKLFF
CDR3 DNA: TGCGCCAGCGGCTACAGGGGTGGAGAAAAACTGTTTTTT

clone size: once
J gene: TRBJ2-1
D gene: TRBD2
V gene: TRBV6-5
CDR3 protein: CASSFRTSGSVNEQFF
CDR3 DNA: TGTGCCAGCAGTTTCCGGACTAGCGGGAGTGTAAATGAGCAGTTCTTC

clone size: NA
J gene: TRBJ2-5
D gene: NA
V gene: TRBV6-1
CDR3 protein: CASRMRGDQETQYF
CDR3 DNA: TGTGCCAGCCGCATGCGAGGGGACCAAGAGACCCAGTACTTC

clone size: few
J gene: TRBJ2-7
D gene: NA
V gene: TRBV11-3
CDR3 protein: CASSSQGPYEQYF
CDR3 DNA: TGTGCCAGCAGCTCACAGGGACCCTACGAGCAGTACTTC

clone size: NA
J gene: TRBJ1-2
D gene: TRBD1
V gene: TRBV19
CDR3 protein: CASSIETGYGYTF
CDR3 DNA: TGTGCCAGTAGTATAGAGACAGGGTATGGCTACACCTTC

clone size: NA
J gene: TRBJ2-1
D gene: NA
V gene: TRBV6-5
CDR3 protein: CASSSGLLFGEQFF
CDR3 DNA: TGTGCCAGCAGTTCGGGACTTCTTTTCGGTGAGCAGTTCTTC

clone size: NA
J gene: TRBJ2-7
D gene: TRBD1
V gene: TRBV6-5
CDR3 protein: CASRAGQGAREQYF
CDR3 DNA: TGTGCCAGCAGAGCCGGACAGGGGGCGCGAGAGCAGTACTTC

clone size: NA
J gene: TRBJ1-5
D gene: NA
V gene: TRBV10-3
CDR3 protein: CAISDGAGNQPQHF
CDR3 DNA: TGTGCCATCAGTGATGGGGCAGGTAATCAGCCCCAGCATTTT

clone size: NA
J gene: TRBJ2-1
D gene: TRBD1
V gene: TRBV5-6
CDR3 protein: CASSLGQGSYNEQFF
CDR3 DNA: TGTGCCAGCAGCTTGGGACAGGGAAGTTACAATGAGCAGTTCTTC

clone size: NA
J gene: TRBJ2-7
D gene: TRBD1
V gene: TRBV2
CDR3 protein: CARRQGDEQYF
CDR3 DNA: TGTGCCAGGAGACAGGGGGACGAGCAGTACTTC

clone size: few
J gene: TRBJ2-1
D gene: NA
V gene: TRBV5-1
CDR3 protein: CASSTRENNEQFF
CDR3 DNA: TGCGCCAGCAGCACCCGGGAGAACAATGAGCAGTTCTTC

clone size: few
J gene: TRBJ1-5
D gene: NA
V gene: TRBV28
CDR3 protein: CASRFFGQPQHF
CDR3 DNA: TGTGCCAGCAGGTTTTTTGGTCAGCCCCAGCATTTT

clone size: NA
J gene: TRBJ1-1
D gene: NA
V gene: TRBV4-3
CDR3 protein: CASSHQAGLNTEAFF
CDR3 DNA: TGCGCCAGCAGCCATCAGGCAGGGCTGAACACTGAAGCTTTCTTT

clone size: NA
J gene: TRBJ1-1
D gene: TRBD1
V gene: TRBV7-2
CDR3 protein: CASSPDRGRGRAEAFF
CDR3 DNA: TGTGCCAGCAGCCCCGACAGGGGGCGCGGAAGGGCTGAAGCTTTCTTT

clone size: NA
J gene: TRBJ2-7
D gene: TRBD1
V gene: TRBV5-1
CDR3 protein: CASSTTGTVYEQYF
CDR3 DNA: TGCGCCAGCAGCACCACAGGGACAGTCTACGAGCAGTACTTC

clone size: NA
J gene: TRBJ1-1
D gene: NA
V gene: TRBV11-2
CDR3 protein: CASSRVAEAFF
CDR3 DNA: TGTGCCAGCAGTCGGGTCGCTGAAGCTTTCTTT

clone size: NA
J gene: TRBJ2-7
D gene: NA
V gene: TRBV28
CDR3 protein: CASSLYPGAGPSEQYF
CDR3 DNA: TGTGCCAGCAGTTTATACCCCGGGGCAGGCCCCTCCGAGCAGTACTTC

clone size: NA
J gene: TRBJ2-1
D gene: NA
V gene: TRBV11-1
CDR3 protein: CASSLAGGVNEQFF
CDR3 DNA: TGTGCCAGCAGCTTAGCGGGAGGCGTCAATGAGCAGTTCTTC

clone size: NA
J gene: TRBJ2-1
D gene: NA
V gene: TRBV6-6
CDR3 protein: CASSYTGGLGDNEQFF
CDR3 DNA: TGTGCCAGCAGTTACACCGGGGGTCTCGGGGACAATGAGCAGTTCTTC

clone size: once
J gene: TRBJ2-7
D gene: NA
V gene: TRBV6-5
CDR3 protein: CASSWYVSRTSYEQYF
CDR3 DNA: TGTGCCAGCAGTTGGTACGTCTCCCGGACCTCCTACGAGCAGTACTTC